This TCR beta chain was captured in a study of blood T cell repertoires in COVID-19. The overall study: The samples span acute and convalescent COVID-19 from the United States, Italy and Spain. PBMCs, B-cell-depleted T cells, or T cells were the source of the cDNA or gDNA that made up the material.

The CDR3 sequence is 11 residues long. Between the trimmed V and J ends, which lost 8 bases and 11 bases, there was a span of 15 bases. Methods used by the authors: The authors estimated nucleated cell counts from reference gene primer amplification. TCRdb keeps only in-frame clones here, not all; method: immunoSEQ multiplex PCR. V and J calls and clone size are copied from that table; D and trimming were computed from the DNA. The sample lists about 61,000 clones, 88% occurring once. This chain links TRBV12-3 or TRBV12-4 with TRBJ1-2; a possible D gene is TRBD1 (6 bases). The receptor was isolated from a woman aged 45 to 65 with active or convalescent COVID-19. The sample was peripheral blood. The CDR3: CASGDEGGYTF. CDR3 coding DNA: TGTGCCAGCGGCGATGAAGGGGGTTACACCTTC.